The 32 T cell receptor beta chains listed next were all sequenced from one sample in a study of blood T cell repertoires in COVID-19. TCRdb keeps only in-frame clones here, not all; method: immunoSEQ multiplex PCR. The sample has 84,000 or so clones, about four fifths seen once. Sequencing was carried out using peripheral blood. The receptors originated from a man aged 70-80 years with COVID-19, enrolled during active disease.

This clone was counted a single time. Here the CDR3 DNA reads TGTGCCAGCAGCTCGACAGGGGGTCTCTACGAGCAGTACTTC. Its protein product is CASSSTGGLYEQYF. V is TRBV5-6 and J is TRBJ2-7, with 9 nucleotides matching TRBD1. The CDR3 covers 14 residues. Germline assignment: CDR1 SGHDT and CDR2 YYEEEE. With V trimmed by 3 bases and J by 3 bases, 4 bases remained unmatched. Full variable domain (remainder filled in from reference TRBV5-6 and TRBJ2-7): DAGVTQSPTHLIKTRGQQVTLRCSPKSGHDTVSWYQQALGQGPQFIFQYYEEEERQRGNFPDRFSGHQFPNYSSELNVNALLLGDSALYLCASSSTGGLYEQYFGPGTRLTVT.

In this sample, this clone turned up a few times. The chain combines TRBV13 with TRBJ1-2; 7 nucleotides match TRBD1. The V gene's germline CDR1 is PRHDT and CDR2 FYEKMQ (reference sequence). V was pared by 3 bases and J by 1 base, with 5 bases of the junction left unmatched. The CDR3 is 15 amino acids. CDR3 in amino acids: CASSLRQGVNYGYTF. As DNA, the CDR3 is TGTGCCAGCAGCTTGCGGCAGGGGGTTAACTATGGCTACACCTTC.

The chain employs TRBV5-1 and TRBJ2-1; D is undetermined. Germline CDR1 reads SGHRS; CDR2 reads YFSETQ. CDR3 size: 12 residues. V lost 4 bases and J 4 bases, leaving 6 bases between the germline ends. The CDR3 DNA is TGCGCCAGCAGCCCAGGATACAATGAGCAGTTCTTC. Residues: CASSPGYNEQFF.

The sample holds one count of this clone. The chain has TRBV5-4 and TRBJ1-6; TRBD1 matches 10 bases. Trimming at V came to 3 bases and at J to 7 bases, leaving 10 bases not matched to a gene. Germline CDR1 is SGHNT and CDR2 is YYREEE (reference sequence). The CDR3 has 17 amino acids. The CDR3 DNA is TGTGCCAGCAGCTCTAGACAGGGGGCGGTGTTAAATTCACCCCTCCACTTT. Translation: CASSSRQGAVLNSPLHF.

The chain links TRBV19 to TRBJ1-1; TRBD1 matches at 12 bases. Germline V gives CDR1 LNHDA, CDR2 SQIVND (reference sequence). The V gene end was trimmed by 6 bases and the J gene end by 4 bases; junction bases not matched to a gene: 6. The CDR3 loop spans 15 amino acids. In nucleotides, the CDR3 is TGTGCCAGTAGACGGGACAGGGGGCGCGGCACTGAAGCTTTCTTT. It codes for CASRRDRGRGTEAFF.

The gene calls are TRBV3-1 (or the pseudogene TRBV3-2) and TRBJ1-1, with 8 bases that match TRBD1. V was pared by 2 bases and J by 10 bases, with 3 bases of the junction left unmatched. The germline V gene has CDR1 LGHDT and CDR2 YNNKEL (reference sequence). This CDR3 region has 12 residues. DNA for the CDR3: TGTGCCAGCAGCCAACCCACAGGGGGAGCTTTCTTT. Its translation is CASSQPTGGAFF.

The V gene is TRBV28, the J gene TRBJ1-5; 12 nucleotides match TRBD1. Germline CDR1 reads MDHEN; CDR2 reads SYDVKM. J was trimmed by 6 bases and V by 6 bases; bases with no gene match: 6. The CDR3 sequence is 15 residues long. Here the CDR3 DNA reads TGTGCCAGCAGGAAGGGGACAGGGGGCACTCAGCCCCAGCATTTT. As protein: CASRKGTGGTQPQHF. The whole variable domain, filled in from reference TRBV28 and TRBJ1-5, reads DVKVTQSSRYLVKRTGEKVFLECVQDMDHENMFWYRQDPGLGLRLIYFSYDVKMKEKGDIPEGYSVSREKKERFSLILESASTNQTSMYLCASRKGTGGTQPQHFGDGTRLSIL.

This clone has only a few counts. The V call is TRBV9, the J call TRBJ2-7, with 9 bases matching TRBD2. V was pared by 0 bases and J by 4 bases, with 2 bases of the junction left unmatched. Germline CDR1 is SGDLS and CDR2 is YYNGEE. The CDR3 has 14 amino acids. The CDR3 nucleotides read TGTGCCAGCAGCGTAGTTAGCGGGAGTTACGAGCAGTACTTC. Translated, it gives CASSVVSGSYEQYF.

V and J are TRBV14 and TRBJ2-7; weak D call: TRBD2 (6 bases). The germline CDR1 and CDR2 sequences are SGHDN and FVKESK. This CDR3 contains 18 residues. Trimming stripped 4 bases from V and 0 bases from J, with 22 bases between. The CDR3 loop is CASSPLSLTGTGSYEQYF. The CDR3, as DNA: TGTGCCAGCAGCCCGCTCAGCTTGACCGGGACTGGCTCCTACGAGCAGTACTTC.

This chain joins TRBV4-2 and TRBJ2-7; maybe TRBD1 (8 bases). Trimming removed 2 bases from V and 4 bases from J, with 15 bases in between. The V gene's germline CDR1 is LGHNA and CDR2 YNFKEQ. CDR3 size: 15 residues. The CDR3 DNA reads TGTGCCAGCAGCCAAACGACAGGGGAGGGTTACGAGCAGTACTTC. Translated: CASSQTTGEGYEQYF.

This clone was counted only a few times. The DNA for the CDR3 is TGTGCCAGCAGCCCGGGACTCAGGAACACCGGGGAGCTGTTTTTT. It is translated as CASSPGLRNTGELFF. The gene calls are TRBV9 and TRBJ2-2; possible D gene TRBD2, 6 bases. Germline V gives CDR1 SGDLS, CDR2 YYNGEE. V was shortened by 4 bases and J by 1 base, with 11 bases between the two germline ends. The CDR3 extends over 15 amino acids.

The chain joins TRBV24-1 to TRBJ1-5, with TRBD1 identical over 7 bases. V lost 4 bases and J lost 4; bases outside the gene matches: 12. From germline, CDR1 is KGHDR and CDR2 SFDVKD. This CDR3 is 17 amino acids long. This CDR3 reads CATSDPPDRVLNQPQHF. As DNA, the CDR3 is TGTGCCACCAGTGACCCCCCCGACAGGGTGCTAAATCAGCCCCAGCATTTT.

The gene calls are TRBV5-6 and TRBJ1-1; TRBD1 agrees at 7 bases. There are 15 residues in the CDR3. The germline V gene has CDR1 SGHDT and CDR2 YYEEEE. J lost 4 bases, V lost 4 bases, and 10 bases had no gene match. CDR3 bases: TGTGCCAGCAGCGGTCGCGGACAGGTCAGCACTGAAGCTTTCTTT. Its protein is CASSGRGQVSTEAFF.

The V call is TRBV7-9, the J call TRBJ2-6; possibly TRBD2 for D (6 bases). The V gene lost 4 bases and the J gene lost 3 bases, with 19 bases spanning the gap. Per germline, CDR1 SEHNR and CDR2 FQNEAQ (reference sequence). There are 18 residues in the CDR3. CDR3 nucleotides: TGTGCCAGCAGCTCACCCCGGGCCGACGGGGGTGGGGCCAACGTCCTGACTTTC. Its protein is CASSSPRADGGGANVLTF. Combining the CDR3 with reference TRBV7-9 and TRBJ2-6 gives the whole variable domain DTGVSQNPRHKITKRGQNVTFRCDPISEHNRLYWYRQTLGQGPEFLTYFQNEAQLEKSRLLSDRFSAERPKGSFSTLEIQRTEQGDSAMYLCASSSPRADGGGANVLTFGAGSRLTVL.

The chain couples TRBV9 to TRBJ1-1; D remains ambiguous. The V end was cut by 4 bases, the J end by 1 base, with 14 bases between. The CDR3 totals 15 residues. Germline CDR1 and CDR2: SGDLS and YYNGEE. The DNA of the CDR3 is TGTGCCAGCAGCCCCCGAGGAGAGACGAACACTGAAGCTTTCTTT. This codes for CASSPRGETNTEAFF.

The chain couples TRBV18 to TRBJ1-2; D gene uncertain. The CDR3 consists of 16 residues. Trimming shortened V by 6 bases and J by 4 bases, and 21 bases separated the two germline ends. Looked up from germline, CDR1 is KGHSH and CDR2 is LQKENI. The CDR3 coding sequence is TGTGCCAGCTCCCCCCCCACTGGCCTGGCGGCCTATGGCTACACCTTC. It translates to CASSPPTGLAAYGYTF. Full variable domain (outside the CDR3, taken from reference TRBV18 and TRBJ1-2): NAGVMQNPRHLVRRRGQEARLRCSPMKGHSHVYWYRQLPEEGLKFMVYLQKENIIDESGMPKERFSAEFPKEGPSILRIQQVVRGDSAAYFCASSPPTGLAAYGYTFGSGTRLTVV.

V usage is TRBV6-5 and J usage is TRBJ1-6; 8 bases are a match to TRBD1. The CDR3 loop spans 15 amino acids. The V segment lost 4 bases and the J segment 4 bases; nucleotides outside the gene matches: 3. Germline loops: CDR1 MNHEY, CDR2 SVGAGI. This CDR3 is CASSSGQGYNSPLHF. CDR3 nucleotide sequence: TGTGCCAGCAGTTCCGGACAGGGTTATAATTCACCCCTCCACTTT.

V is TRBV7-8 and J is TRBJ1-6, with D tentatively TRBD1 (6 bases). Trimming cost V 1 base and J 8 bases, with 12 bases left between them. Germline CDR1 and CDR2: SGHVS and FQNEAQ. CDR3 size: 15 residues. CDR3 amino acids: CASSLVAGADSPLHF. CDR3 sequence (DNA): TGTGCCAGCAGCTTAGTGGCGGGGGCGGATTCACCCCTCCACTTT.

The chain carries TRBV7-2 and TRBJ2-2; D is uncertain. Deletions cut 5 bases from V and 5 bases from J, with 9 bases between. Germline V gene lookup returns CDR1 SGHTA and CDR2 FQGNSA. The CDR3 is made up of 13 amino acids. This CDR3 is CASSPRLTGELFF. In DNA, the CDR3 is TGTGCCAGCAGCCCCCGACTTACCGGGGAGCTGTTTTTT.

The rearrangement links TRBV21-1 to TRBJ2-7; TRBD2, the D gene given by the table, was not confirmed from the DNA. TRBV21-1 is a pseudogene locus. The CDR3 totals 15 residues. The CDR3 bases are TGTGCCAGCAGCAAAGCTCCGGGACTAGCCTACGAGCAGTACTTC. Its protein is CASSKAPGLAYEQYF.

The rearrangement joins TRBV4-2 to TRBJ1-1, with 8 bases fitting TRBD1. This CDR3 spans 15 amino acids. Trimming cost V 0 bases and J 4 bases; bases outside gene matches: 4. Per germline, CDR1 LGHNA and CDR2 YNFKEQ. This CDR3 reads CASSQDQTGGTEAFF. The CDR3 coding sequence is TGTGCCAGCAGCCAAGATCAAACAGGGGGCACTGAAGCTTTCTTT.

The J gene is TRBJ1-4, the V gene TRBV12-5; TRBD1 is a possible D gene (5 bases). Germline CDR1 and CDR2: LGHNT and FRNRAP. The V end was cut by 1 base, the J end by 8 bases, with 11 bases between. This CDR3 contains 14 residues. In nucleotides, the CDR3 is TGTGCTAGTGGTTTGGGACAGATTGGCGAAAAACTGTTTTTT. It codes for CASGLGQIGEKLFF. Full variable domain (missing parts from reference TRBV12-5 and TRBJ1-4): DARVTQTPRHKVTEMGQEVTMRCQPILGHNTVFWYRQTMMQGLELLAYFRNRAPLDDSGMPKDRFSAEMPDATLATLKIQPSEPRDSAVYFCASGLGQIGEKLFFGSGTQLSVL.

The chain links TRBV7-9 to TRBJ2-3; possible D gene TRBD1, 5 bases. The CDR3 totals 13 residues. Per the germline V gene, CDR1 is SEHNR and CDR2 is FQNEAQ (reference sequence). V was clipped by 5 bases and J by 6 bases, with 12 bases between them. The CDR3 protein is CASSTSGKDTQYF. Here the CDR3 DNA reads TGTGCCAGCAGCACCTCAGGGAAGGATACGCAGTATTTT.

A single count supports this clone. The rearrangement links TRBV6-2 or TRBV6-3 to TRBJ1-5, with TRBD1 matching over 12 bases. CDR1 is MNHEY, CDR2 SVGEGT, per germline. Trimming cost V 0 bases and J 0 bases; bases outside gene matches: 6. The CDR3 totals 19 residues. CDR3 nucleotides: TGTGCCAGCAGTTACTCGGGGGACAGGGGGCCGTATAGCAATCAGCCCCAGCATTTT. Translating it yields CASSYSGDRGPYSNQPQHF.

This clone was detected a few times. This chain joins TRBV5-5 and TRBJ2-5; D remains unclear. Germline loops: CDR1 SGHKS, CDR2 YYEKEE (reference sequence). Trimming removed 2 bases from V and 1 base from J, with 12 bases in between. The CDR3 has 15 residues. CDR3: CASSFSGSPQETQYF. The CDR3 DNA follows: TGTGCCAGCAGCTTCTCTGGCTCACCCCAAGAGACCCAGTACTTC. The full variable domain, with the rest looked up from reference TRBV5-5 and TRBJ2-5, is DAGVTQSPTHLIKTRGQQVTLRCSPISGHKSVSWYQQVLGQGPQFIFQYYEKEERGRGNFPDRFSARQFPNYSSELNVNALLLGDSALYLCASSFSGSPQETQYFGPGTRLLVL.

The V gene is TRBV11-2, the J gene TRBJ2-1, with D uncertain. The CDR3 contains 11 residues. The V gene lost 2 bases and the J gene lost 7 bases, with 3 bases spanning the gap. Germline CDR1 SGHAT, CDR2 FQNNGV. CDR3 bases: TGTGCCAGCAGCTTATCAAATGAGCAGTTCTTC. Translated: CASSLSNEQFF.

The chain links TRBV7-2 to TRBJ1-2; TRBD1 might be the D (5 bases). CDR3 length equals 13 residues. Germline assignment: CDR1 SGHTA and CDR2 FQGNSA. V lost 3 bases and J 7 bases, leaving 12 bases between the germline ends. The DNA for the CDR3 is TGTGCCAGCAGCTTGGACATTACGAGTGGCTACACCTTC. Protein product: CASSLDITSGYTF.

The chain has TRBV7-2 and TRBJ2-2; TRBD2 aligns across 11 bases. Germline CDR1 SGHTA, CDR2 FQGNSA. V gave up 2 bases and J gave up 2 bases; unmatched junction bases: 7. This CDR3 spans 18 amino acids. For the CDR3, the DNA is TGTGCCAGCAGCTTAATGGGACTAGCGGATACAAACACCGGGGAGCTGTTTTTT. This sequence encodes CASSLMGLADTNTGELFF.

In this sample, this clone turned up a few times. V is TRBV28 and J is TRBJ2-1; maybe TRBD2 (6 bases). Trimming took off 5 bases at V and 4 bases at J, with 18 bases between the two ends. CDR1 and CDR2 (germline): MDHEN, SYDVKM. The CDR3 sequence is 16 residues long. As DNA, the CDR3 is TGTGCCAGCAGTCCCCGGGACTTAGCCTTTTACAATGAGCAGTTCTTC. This translates into CASSPRDLAFYNEQFF.

The V gene is TRBV7-9, the J gene TRBJ1-6; maybe TRBD1 (5 bases). The V end was cut by 5 bases, the J end by 8 bases, with 16 bases between. Germline CDR1 and CDR2: SEHNR and FQNEAQ (reference sequence). The length of the CDR3 is 15 residues. CDR3 nucleotide sequence: TGTGCCAGCAGCCCTTATTCAGTAGGGGATTCACCCCTCCACTTT. It codes for CASSPYSVGDSPLHF.

The chain recombines TRBV7-2 with TRBJ1-2; D is perhaps TRBD1 (6 bases). Trimming took off 1 base at V and 4 bases at J, with 13 bases between the two ends. CDR3 length: 15 residues. Germline CDR1 SGHTA, CDR2 FQGNSA. The CDR3 DNA reads TGTGCCAGCAGCTTAGGAAATCAGGGGTCCTATGGCTACACCTTC. Its protein is CASSLGNQGSYGYTF. The full variable domain, its missing parts supplied by reference TRBV7-2 and TRBJ1-2, is GAGVSQSPSNKVTEKGKDVELRCDPISGHTALYWYRQSLGQGLEFLIYFQGNSAPDKSGLPSDRFSAERTGGSVSTLTIQRTQQEDSAVYLCASSLGNQGSYGYTFGSGTRLTVV.

The chain has TRBV18 and TRBJ2-7, with 7 bases that match TRBD1. Trimming took 0 bases from V and 2 from J; bases not matched to a gene: 1. Germline values: CDR1 KGHSH, CDR2 LQKENI. The CDR3 length is 14 residues. The CDR3 loop is CASSPPTGPYEQYF. As DNA, the CDR3 is TGTGCCAGCTCACCACCGACAGGGCCCTACGAGCAGTACTTC.